The subject of this entry is one TCR beta chain. Its antigen is currently not known. No much larger clone exists at a distance of one base, and base qualities are not known. This specimen comes from a study of regulatory and conventional T cells in breast cancer (dated by TCRdb to about 2015). V lost 2 bases and J lost 8 bases, and the count of bases not matched to a germline gene is 6. The CDR3 holds 13 amino acids from the cysteine to the phenylalanine. Kept here is only the CDR3 DNA, which spans 39 bases and is read in frame from base 1. The germline V gene yields SNHLY for CDR1 and FYNNEI for CDR2. Library preparation used PCR. Sequencing was carried out with an Illumina MiSeq. Using fastp trimming at Q25 and MiXCR clonotype assembly, TCRdb reanalyzed the public sequencing data and kept in-frame beta chains. Merged by CDR3 protein, the rows form single entries marked with the most common genes and DNA. The sample data list about 10,000 distinct CDR3 sequences, and about a third of these were observed just once. The top ten constitute approximately 6.2% of the sample.

The rearranged segments are TRBV2 and TRBJ2-7; 7 bases in between match TRBD1. Specimen: conventional T cells from blood. This clonotype was sampled from a male donor in good health. CDR3 protein: CASSEREGAKQYF. The nucleotide sequence is TGTGCCAGCAGTGAACGTGAGGGGGCTAAGCAGTACTTC.